These T cell receptor beta chains were read from a single sample in a study of shared clonotypes between healthy human individuals. Using immunoSEQ multiplex PCR, the repertoire was profiled, and TCRdb retains in-frame clones only, with some absent. The table includes hundreds of thousands of clones, around 96% detected once. The material sequenced was naive CD8+ T cells sorted from blood. These receptors came from a man aged 25-45 years in good health. CDR3s include the opening cysteine and the closing phenylalanine or tryptophan.

V gene: TRBV27
J gene: TRBJ1-5
CDR3 protein: CASRIGTASNQPQHF

V gene: TRBV29-1
J gene: TRBJ1-1
CDR3 protein: CSVEGTENTEAFF

V gene: TRBV7-9
J gene: TRBJ2-7
CDR3 protein: CASSGTGDSRTYEQYF

V gene: TRBV28
J gene: TRBJ2-1
CDR3 protein: CASERLSYNEQFF

V gene: TRBV29-1
J gene: TRBJ2-1
CDR3 protein: CSVVGGRTSGYNEQFF

V gene: TRBV11-2
J gene: TRBJ2-1
CDR3 protein: CASSLLSGLNEQFF

V gene: TRBV5-1
J gene: TRBJ1-4
CDR3 protein: CASSLAPTGTDIIEKLFF

V gene: TRBV5-5
J gene: TRBJ2-5
CDR3 protein: CASSGGVETQYF

V gene: TRBV5-4
J gene: TRBJ2-3
CDR3 protein: CASSLGGESTDTQYF

V gene: TRBV29-1
J gene: TRBJ2-1
CDR3 protein: CSVRSSSEQFF

V gene: TRBV27
J gene: TRBJ2-3
CDR3 protein: CASSLFTSGILTDTQYF

V gene: TRBV15
J gene: TRBJ2-7
CDR3 protein: CATSRDQLRDEQYF

V gene: TRBV6-5
J gene: TRBJ2-7
CDR3 protein: CASSSAGVEQYF

V gene: TRBV5-1
J gene: TRBJ2-7
CDR3 protein: CASSLLPGGGHEQYF

V gene: TRBV7-2
J gene: TRBJ2-1
CDR3 protein: CASSHPDSGSESNEQFF

V gene: TRBV12-5
J gene: TRBJ2-2
CDR3 protein: CASGNLPTGELFF

V gene: TRBV7-6
J gene: TRBJ2-1
CDR3 protein: CASSSGLNEQFF

V gene: TRBV11-3
J gene: TRBJ2-7
CDR3 protein: CASSEWGEYEQYF

V gene: TRBV4-1
J gene: TRBJ1-1
CDR3 protein: CASSPEWGTVNTEAFF

V gene: TRBV10-2
J gene: TRBJ2-5
CDR3 protein: CASSPTRGISETQYF

V gene: TRBV7-6
J gene: TRBJ1-5
CDR3 protein: CASSQTPGGSQPQHF

V gene: TRBV4-3
J gene: TRBJ2-3
CDR3 protein: CASSQDLINPADTQYF

V gene: TRBV5-6
J gene: TRBJ1-2
CDR3 protein: CASRWDSAEGYTF

V gene: TRBV27
J gene: TRBJ1-5
CDR3 protein: CASNPQGAGQPQHF

V gene: TRBV5-4
J gene: TRBJ2-7
CDR3 protein: CASSLYKSPITYEQYF

V gene: TRBV7-9
J gene: TRBJ2-1
CDR3 protein: CASSWTAGSYNEQFF

V gene: TRBV5-4
J gene: TRBJ2-1
CDR3 protein: CASSYEIGFEQFF

V gene: TRBV7-9
J gene: TRBJ1-1
CDR3 protein: CASSLALGEIPEAFF

V gene: TRBV7-2
J gene: TRBJ2-7
CDR3 protein: CASSLIGTYEQYF

V gene: TRBV7-9
J gene: TRBJ2-2
CDR3 protein: CASSLERTPVTGELFF

V gene: TRBV9
J gene: TRBJ1-5
CDR3 protein: CASSPRTGANQPQHF

V gene: TRBV15
J gene: TRBJ1-4
CDR3 protein: CATSRTGGNEKLFF

V gene: TRBV29-1
J gene: TRBJ2-2
CDR3 protein: CSVGRLYTGELFF

V gene: TRBV7-5
J gene: TRBJ1-4
CDR3 protein: CVRSPPGQRWEKLFF

V gene: TRBV5-1
J gene: TRBJ2-2
CDR3 protein: CASSLAFFLAGLGDDTGELFF

V gene: TRBV6-1
J gene: TRBJ2-7
CDR3 protein: CASSAWGGKSAEQYF

V gene: TRBV5-5
J gene: TRBJ1-1
CDR3 protein: CASSLVQGSGTEAFF

V gene: TRBV11-2
J gene: TRBJ2-7
CDR3 protein: CASSLAPGQGVEQYF

V gene: TRBV11-3
J gene: TRBJ2-1
CDR3 protein: CASSLVREGYNEQFF

V gene: TRBV25-1
J gene: TRBJ1-4
CDR3 protein: CASSEWGMGHEKLFF

V gene: TRBV9
J gene: TRBJ2-7
CDR3 protein: CASSVETGRDEQYF